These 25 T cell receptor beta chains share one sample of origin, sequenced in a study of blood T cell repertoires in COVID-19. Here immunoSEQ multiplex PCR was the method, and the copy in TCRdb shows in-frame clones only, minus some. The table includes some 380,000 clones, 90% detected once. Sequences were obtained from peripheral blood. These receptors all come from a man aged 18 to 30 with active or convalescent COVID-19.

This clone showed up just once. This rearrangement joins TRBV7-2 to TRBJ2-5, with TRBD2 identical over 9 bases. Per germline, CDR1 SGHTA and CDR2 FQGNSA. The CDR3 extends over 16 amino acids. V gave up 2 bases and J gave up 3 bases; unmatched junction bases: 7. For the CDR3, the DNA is TGTGCCAGCAGCTTAAGGCTAGCGGGATACGAAGAGACCCAGTACTTC. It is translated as CASSLRLAGYEETQYF.

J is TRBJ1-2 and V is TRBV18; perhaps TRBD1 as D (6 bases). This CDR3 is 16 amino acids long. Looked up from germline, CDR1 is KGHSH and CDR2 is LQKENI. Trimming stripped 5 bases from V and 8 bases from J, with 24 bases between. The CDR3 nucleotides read TGTGCCAGCTCAACTCCGGGACACGGACTGATTTGGGGCTACACCTTC. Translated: CASSTPGHGLIWGYTF.

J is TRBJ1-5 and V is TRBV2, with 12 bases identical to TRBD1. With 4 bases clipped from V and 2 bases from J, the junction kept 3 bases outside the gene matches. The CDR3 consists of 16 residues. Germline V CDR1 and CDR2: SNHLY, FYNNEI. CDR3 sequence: CASSAGQGAGNQPQHF. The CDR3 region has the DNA TGTGCCAGCAGTGCGGGACAGGGGGCCGGCAATCAGCCCCAGCATTTT.

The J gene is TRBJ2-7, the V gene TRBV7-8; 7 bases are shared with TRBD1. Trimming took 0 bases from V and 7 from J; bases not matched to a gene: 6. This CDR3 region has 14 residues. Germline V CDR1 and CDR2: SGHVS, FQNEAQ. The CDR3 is CASSLAGTDFEQYF. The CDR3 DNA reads TGTGCCAGCAGCTTAGCTGGGACAGACTTTGAGCAGTACTTC.

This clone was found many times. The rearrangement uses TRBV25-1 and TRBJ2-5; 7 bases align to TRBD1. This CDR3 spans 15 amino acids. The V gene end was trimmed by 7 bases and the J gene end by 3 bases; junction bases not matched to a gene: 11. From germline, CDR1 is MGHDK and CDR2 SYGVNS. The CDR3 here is CASNGQASWKETQYF. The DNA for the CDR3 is TGTGCCAGCAATGGACAGGCTTCGTGGAAAGAGACCCAGTACTTC.

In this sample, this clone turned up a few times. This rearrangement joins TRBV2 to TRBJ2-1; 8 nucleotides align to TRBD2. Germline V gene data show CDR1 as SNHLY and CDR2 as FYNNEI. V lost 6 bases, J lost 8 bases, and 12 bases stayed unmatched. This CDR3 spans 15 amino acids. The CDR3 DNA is TGTGCCAGCAGAGTAGCGGGATATCTCGGCGATGAGCAGTTCTTC. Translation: CASRVAGYLGDEQFF.

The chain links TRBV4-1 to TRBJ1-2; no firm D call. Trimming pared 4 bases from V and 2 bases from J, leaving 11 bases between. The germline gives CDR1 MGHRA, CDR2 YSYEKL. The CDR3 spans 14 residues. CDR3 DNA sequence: TGCGCCAGCAGCCTGTCCCCCACAAACTATGGCTACACCTTC. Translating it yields CASSLSPTNYGYTF.

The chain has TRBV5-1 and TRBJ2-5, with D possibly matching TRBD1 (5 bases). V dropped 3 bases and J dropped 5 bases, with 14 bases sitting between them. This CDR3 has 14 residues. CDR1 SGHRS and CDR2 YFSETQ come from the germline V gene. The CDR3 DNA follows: TGCGCCAGCAGCTCCAACAGGTTCGGGGAGACCCAGTACTTC. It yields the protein CASSSNRFGETQYF.

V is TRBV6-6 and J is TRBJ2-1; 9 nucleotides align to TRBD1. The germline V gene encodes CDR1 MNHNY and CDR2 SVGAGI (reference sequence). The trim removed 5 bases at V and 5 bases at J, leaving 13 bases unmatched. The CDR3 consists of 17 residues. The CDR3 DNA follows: TGTGCCAGCAGTGGATCCGCCGGGACAGGGCTTAACAATGAGCAGTTCTTC. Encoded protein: CASSGSAGTGLNNEQFF.

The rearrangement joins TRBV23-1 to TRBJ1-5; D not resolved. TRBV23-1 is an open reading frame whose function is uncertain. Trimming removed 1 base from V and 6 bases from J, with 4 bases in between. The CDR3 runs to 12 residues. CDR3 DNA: TGCGCCAGCAGTCAATACGGTCAGCCCCAGCATTTT. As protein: CASSQYGQPQHF.

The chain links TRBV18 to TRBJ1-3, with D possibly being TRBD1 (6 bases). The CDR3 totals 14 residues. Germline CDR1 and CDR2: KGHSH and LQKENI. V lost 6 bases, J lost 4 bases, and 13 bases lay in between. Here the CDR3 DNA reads TGTGCCAGCTCCCTCGGGGGGACAGGAAACACCATATATTTT. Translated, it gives CASSLGGTGNTIYF.

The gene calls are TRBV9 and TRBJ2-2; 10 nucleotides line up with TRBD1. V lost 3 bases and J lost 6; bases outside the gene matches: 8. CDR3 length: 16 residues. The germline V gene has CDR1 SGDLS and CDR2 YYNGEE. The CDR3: CASSEGDRGLAGELFF. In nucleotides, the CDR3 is TGTGCCAGCAGCGAGGGGGACAGGGGATTGGCCGGGGAGCTGTTTTTT.

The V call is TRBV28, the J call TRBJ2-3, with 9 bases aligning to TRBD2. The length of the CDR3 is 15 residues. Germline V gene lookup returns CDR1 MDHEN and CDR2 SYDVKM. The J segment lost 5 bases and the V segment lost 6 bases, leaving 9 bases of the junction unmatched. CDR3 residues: CASSPRLAEEDTQYF. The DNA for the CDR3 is TGTGCCAGCAGCCCGCGACTAGCGGAGGAAGATACGCAGTATTTT.

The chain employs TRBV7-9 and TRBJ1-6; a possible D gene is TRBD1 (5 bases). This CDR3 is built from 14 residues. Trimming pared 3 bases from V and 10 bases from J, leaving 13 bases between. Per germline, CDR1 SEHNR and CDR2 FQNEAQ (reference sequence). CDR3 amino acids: CASSLTEVGSPLHF. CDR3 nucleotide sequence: TGTGCCAGCAGCTTGACAGAAGTAGGATCACCCCTCCACTTT.

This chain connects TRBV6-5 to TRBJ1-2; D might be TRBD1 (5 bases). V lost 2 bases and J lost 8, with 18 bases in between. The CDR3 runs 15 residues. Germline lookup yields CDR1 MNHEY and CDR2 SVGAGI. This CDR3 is CASSYRSRQLGGYTF. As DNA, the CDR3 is TGTGCCAGCAGTTACCGTTCCAGACAGCTGGGCGGCTACACCTTC.

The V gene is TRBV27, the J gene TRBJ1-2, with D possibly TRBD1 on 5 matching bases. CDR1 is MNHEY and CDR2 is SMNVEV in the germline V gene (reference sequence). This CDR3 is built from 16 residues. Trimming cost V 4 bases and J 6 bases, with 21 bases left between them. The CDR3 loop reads CASSSAGIGYENGYTF. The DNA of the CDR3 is TGTGCCAGCAGTTCCGCAGGGATCGGCTATGAGAATGGCTACACCTTC.

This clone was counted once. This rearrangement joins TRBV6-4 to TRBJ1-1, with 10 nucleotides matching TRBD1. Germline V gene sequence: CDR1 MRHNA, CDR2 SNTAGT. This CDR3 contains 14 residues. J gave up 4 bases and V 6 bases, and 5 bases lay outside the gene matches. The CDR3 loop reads CASRTTGGTTEAFF. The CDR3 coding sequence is TGTGCCAGCAGAACGACAGGGGGCACCACTGAAGCTTTCTTT.

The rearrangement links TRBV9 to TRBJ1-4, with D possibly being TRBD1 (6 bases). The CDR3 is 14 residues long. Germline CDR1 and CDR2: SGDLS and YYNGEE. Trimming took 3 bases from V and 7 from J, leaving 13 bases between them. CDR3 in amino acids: CASSDRGMGEKLFF. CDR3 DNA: TGTGCCAGCAGCGATAGGGGGATGGGTGAAAAACTGTTTTTT.

CDR3 sequence (DNA): TGTGCCAGCAGTTTAAGGGAGGGGATATACAATGAGCAGTTCTTC. Translated, it gives CASSLREGIYNEQFF. V usage is TRBV27 and J usage is TRBJ2-1; 7 nucleotides align to TRBD2. Germline V gene sequence: CDR1 MNHEY, CDR2 SMNVEV (reference sequence). With 2 bases clipped from V and 4 bases from J, the junction kept 5 bases outside the gene matches. The CDR3 runs to 15 residues.

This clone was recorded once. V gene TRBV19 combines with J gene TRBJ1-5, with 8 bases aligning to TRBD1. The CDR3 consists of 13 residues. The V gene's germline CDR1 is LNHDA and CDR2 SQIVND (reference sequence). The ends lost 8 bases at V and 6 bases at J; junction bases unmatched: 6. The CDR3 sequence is CASGRQGSQPQHF. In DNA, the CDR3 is TGTGCCAGTGGAAGACAGGGGAGTCAGCCCCAGCATTTT.

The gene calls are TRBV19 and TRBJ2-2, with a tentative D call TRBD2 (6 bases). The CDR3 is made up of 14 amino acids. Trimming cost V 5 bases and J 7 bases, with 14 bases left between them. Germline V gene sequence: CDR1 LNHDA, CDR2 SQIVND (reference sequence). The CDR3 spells CASSPLTSGGELFF. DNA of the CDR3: TGTGCCAGTAGTCCGTTGACTAGTGGCGGGGAGCTGTTTTTT.

Written as DNA, the CDR3 is TGTGCCAGTAGTATAGAGGGACAGTATAATCAGCCCCAGCATTTT. Its translation: CASSIEGQYNQPQHF. The chain uses TRBV19 and TRBJ1-5; 7 nucleotides agree with TRBD1. The V gene's germline CDR1 is LNHDA and CDR2 SQIVND (reference sequence). Trimming removed 0 bases from V and 4 bases from J; junction bases left unmatched: 3. The CDR3 is 15 amino acids.

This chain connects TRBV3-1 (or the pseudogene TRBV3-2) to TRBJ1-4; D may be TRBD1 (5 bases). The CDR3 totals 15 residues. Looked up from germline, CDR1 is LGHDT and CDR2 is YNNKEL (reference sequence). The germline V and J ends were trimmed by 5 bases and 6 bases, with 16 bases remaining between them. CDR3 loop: CASSIKDRDYEKLFF. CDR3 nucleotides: TGTGCCAGCAGCATTAAAGACAGAGATTATGAAAAACTGTTTTTT.

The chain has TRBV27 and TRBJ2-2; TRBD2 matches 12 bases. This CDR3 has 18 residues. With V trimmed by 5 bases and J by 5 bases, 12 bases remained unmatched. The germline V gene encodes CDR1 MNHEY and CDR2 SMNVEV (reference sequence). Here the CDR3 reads CASSTTRTSGIATGELFF. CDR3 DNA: TGTGCCAGCAGTACGACTCGGACTAGCGGGATAGCTACCGGGGAGCTGTTTTTT.

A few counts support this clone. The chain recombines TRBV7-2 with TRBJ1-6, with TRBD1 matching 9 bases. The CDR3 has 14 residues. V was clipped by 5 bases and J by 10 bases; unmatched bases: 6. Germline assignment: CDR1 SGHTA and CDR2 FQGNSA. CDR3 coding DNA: TGTGCCAGCAGCCGGCGGACAGGGGACTCACCCCTCCACTTT. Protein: CASSRRTGDSPLHF.